This TCR beta chain was retrieved from a study of blood T cell repertoires in COVID-19 (dated by TCRdb to about 2020). Describing the broader study: Samples from collaborators originated in the United States, Italy and Spain and spanned both the acute and convalescent phases of COVID-19. The material from the prospective study consisted of cDNA or gDNA derived from T cells, B-cell-depleted T cells, or PBMCs. The repertoires were released in a freely available public database intended as a resource for research on the immune response to SARS-CoV-2. The dataset comprised deeply sampled blood TCRbeta repertoires from subjects exposed to, actively infected with, or recovered from COVID-19. Where available, HLA class I and class II types were obtained from metadata supplied by the sample provider rather than from assay-based typing. Samples were obtained from the ongoing ImmuneRACE study (first 160 participants) and from over 1,000 subjects provided by 6 global collaborators. Sample metadata almost always included a de-identified subject ID, COVID-19 status, age in years and sex.

TCRbeta CDR3 regions were amplified from genomic DNA using the immunoSEQ Assay, a bias-controlled multiplex PCR. On the study's bioinformatics: Nucleated cell counts per sample were estimated from amplification of reference gene primers within the assay. To quantify the absolute abundance of each unique TCRbeta CDR3 rearrangement, sequence reads were collapsed and filtered. For each sample, productive Simpson clonality was calculated by taking the square root of Simpson's diversity index across productive rearrangements. The immuneACCESS repertoire file appears here via TCRdb, limited to in-frame rearrangements. These files lack a portion of the clones; in checked studies, under half of the deficit traces to unresolved V genes, and the cause of the others is not known. The DNA was the basis for D and trimming; V, J and clone size are from that table. This sample holds 250,000 to 300,000 clones; around 86% were observed only once. Around 2.9% of the sample comes from the top ten.

The germline V gene gives CDR1 as MGHRA and CDR2 as YSYEKL. Trimming at the junction amounts to 1 base on V and 0 bases on J, and the germline ends lie 13 bases apart. The CDR3 measures 17 amino acids from cysteine to phenylalanine. Only CDR3 DNA is held: 51 bases, read in frame from base 1. Collaborating institutions collected whole blood in K2EDTA tubes following their own protocols. For TCRbeta analysis, collaborators shipped samples as frozen whole blood, isolated PBMCs, or DNA extracted from either of those sample types. Regarding this clone: Its target antigen remains unknown. No base-level quality is on record; no much larger clone is a single base apart.

The study at large found these results: Clinical and demographic metadata were provided uncurated, with the amount varying by source and participant.

In this chain, TRBV4-1 is recombined with TRBJ2-1, with no D gene named confidently. The receptor was derived from a woman aged 55-70 years with active or convalescent COVID-19. Sequencing was carried out using peripheral blood. The DNA sequence follows: TGCGCCAGCAGCCAAGCTCCCTGGCCCAGCTCCTACAATGAGCAGTTCTTC. Its translation is CASSQAPWPSSYNEQFF.